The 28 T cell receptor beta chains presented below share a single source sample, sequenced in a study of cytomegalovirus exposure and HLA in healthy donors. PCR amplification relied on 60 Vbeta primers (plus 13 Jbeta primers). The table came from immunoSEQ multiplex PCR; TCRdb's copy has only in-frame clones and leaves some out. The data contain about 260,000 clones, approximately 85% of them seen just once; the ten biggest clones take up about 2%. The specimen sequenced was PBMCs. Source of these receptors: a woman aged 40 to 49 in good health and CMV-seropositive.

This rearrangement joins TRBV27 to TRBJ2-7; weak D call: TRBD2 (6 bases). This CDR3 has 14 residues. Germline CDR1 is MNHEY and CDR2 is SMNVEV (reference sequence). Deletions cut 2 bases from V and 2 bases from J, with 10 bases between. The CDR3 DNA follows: TGTGCCAGCAGTTTAGGGCGGGGAACCTACGAGCAGTACTTC. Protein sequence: CASSLGRGTYEQYF.

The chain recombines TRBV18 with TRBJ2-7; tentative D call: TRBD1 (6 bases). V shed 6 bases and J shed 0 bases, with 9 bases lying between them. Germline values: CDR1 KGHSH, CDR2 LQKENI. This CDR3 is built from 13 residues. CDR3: CASSTGISYEQYF. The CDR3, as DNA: TGTGCCAGCTCTACAGGGATCTCCTACGAGCAGTACTTC.

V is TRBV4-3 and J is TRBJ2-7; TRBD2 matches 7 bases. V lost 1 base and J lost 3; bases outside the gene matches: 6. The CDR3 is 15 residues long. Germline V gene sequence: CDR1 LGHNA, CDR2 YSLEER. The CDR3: CASSQVSSGDYEQYF. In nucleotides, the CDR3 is TGCGCCAGCAGCCAAGTGTCTAGCGGAGACTACGAGCAGTACTTC.

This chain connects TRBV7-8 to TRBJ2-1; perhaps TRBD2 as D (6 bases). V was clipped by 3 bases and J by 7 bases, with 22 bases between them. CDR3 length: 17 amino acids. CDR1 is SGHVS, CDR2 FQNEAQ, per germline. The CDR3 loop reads CASSLIVGLASLNEQFF. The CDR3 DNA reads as TGTGCCAGCAGCTTGATTGTGGGGCTAGCGAGCTTAAATGAGCAGTTCTTC.

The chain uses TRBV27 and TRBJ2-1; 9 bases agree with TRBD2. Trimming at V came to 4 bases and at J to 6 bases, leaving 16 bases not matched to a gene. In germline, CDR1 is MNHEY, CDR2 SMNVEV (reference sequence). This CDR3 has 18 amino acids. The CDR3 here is CASSYYLIAGVVSNEQFF. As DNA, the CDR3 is TGTGCCAGCAGTTATTACCTAATAGCGGGAGTGGTGAGCAATGAGCAGTTCTTC.

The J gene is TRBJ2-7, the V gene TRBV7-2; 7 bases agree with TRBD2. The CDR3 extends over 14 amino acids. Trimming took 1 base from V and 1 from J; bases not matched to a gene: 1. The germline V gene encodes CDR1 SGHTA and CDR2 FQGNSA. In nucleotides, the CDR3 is TGTGCCAGCAGCTTAGTGGGGGGGTCCTACGAGCAGTACTTC. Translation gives CASSLVGGSYEQYF.

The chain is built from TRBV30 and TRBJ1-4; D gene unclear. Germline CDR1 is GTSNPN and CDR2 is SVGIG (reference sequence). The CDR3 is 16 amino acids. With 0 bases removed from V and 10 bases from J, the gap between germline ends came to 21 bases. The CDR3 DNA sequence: TGTGCCTGGAGTGTGAAGGGCTACTCCACGGAGGGAAAACTGTTTTTT. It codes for CAWSVKGYSTEGKLFF.

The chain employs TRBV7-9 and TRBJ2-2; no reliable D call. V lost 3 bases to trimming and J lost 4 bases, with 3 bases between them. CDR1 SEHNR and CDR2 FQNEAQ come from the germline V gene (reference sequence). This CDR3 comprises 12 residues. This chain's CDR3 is CASSLSTGELFF. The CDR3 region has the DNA TGTGCCAGCAGCTTGAGCACCGGGGAGCTGTTTTTT. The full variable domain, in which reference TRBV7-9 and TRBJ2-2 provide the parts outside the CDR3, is DTGVSQNPRHKITKRGQNVTFRCDPISEHNRLYWYRQTLGQGPEFLTYFQNEAQLEKSRLLSDRFSAERPKGSFSTLEIQRTEQGDSAMYLCASSLSTGELFFGEGSRLTVL.

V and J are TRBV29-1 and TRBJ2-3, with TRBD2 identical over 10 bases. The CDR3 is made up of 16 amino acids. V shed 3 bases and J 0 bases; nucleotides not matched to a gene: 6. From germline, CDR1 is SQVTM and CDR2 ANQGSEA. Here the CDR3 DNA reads TGCAGCGTTGAGGCTAGCGGGAGATCTAGCACAGATACGCAGTATTTT. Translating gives CSVEASGRSSTDTQYF.

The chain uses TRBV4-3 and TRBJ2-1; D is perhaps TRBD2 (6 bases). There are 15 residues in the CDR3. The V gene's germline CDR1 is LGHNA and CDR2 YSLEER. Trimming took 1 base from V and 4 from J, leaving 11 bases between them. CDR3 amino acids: CASSQGGLKYNEQFF. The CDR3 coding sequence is TGCGCCAGCAGCCAAGGCGGACTAAAATACAATGAGCAGTTCTTC.

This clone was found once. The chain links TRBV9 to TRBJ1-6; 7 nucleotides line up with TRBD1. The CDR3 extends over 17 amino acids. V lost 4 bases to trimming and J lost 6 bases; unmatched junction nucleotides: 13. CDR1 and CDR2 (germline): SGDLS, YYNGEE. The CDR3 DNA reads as TGTGCCAGCAGCCCGACAGGGATAGAGGGTTTTAATTCACCCCTCCACTTT. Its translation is CASSPTGIEGFNSPLHF.

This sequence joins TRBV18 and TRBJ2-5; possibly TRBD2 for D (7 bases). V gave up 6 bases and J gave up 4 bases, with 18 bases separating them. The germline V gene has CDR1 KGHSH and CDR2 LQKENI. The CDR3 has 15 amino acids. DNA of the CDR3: TGTGCCAGCTCGGCCTCGAACAGGGAGGGAGAGACCCAGTACTTC. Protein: CASSASNREGETQYF.

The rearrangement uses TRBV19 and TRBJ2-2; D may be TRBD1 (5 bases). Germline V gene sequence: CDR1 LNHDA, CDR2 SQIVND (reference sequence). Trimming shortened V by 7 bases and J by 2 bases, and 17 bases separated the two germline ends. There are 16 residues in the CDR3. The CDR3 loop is CASNRIGAQNTGELFF. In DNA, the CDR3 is TGTGCCAGTAACAGGATTGGGGCCCAAAACACCGGGGAGCTGTTTTTT.

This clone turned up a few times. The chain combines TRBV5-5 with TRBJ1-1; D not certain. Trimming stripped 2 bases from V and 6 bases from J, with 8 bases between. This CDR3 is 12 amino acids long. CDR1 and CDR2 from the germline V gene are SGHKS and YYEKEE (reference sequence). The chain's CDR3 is CASSFAMAEAFF. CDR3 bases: TGTGCCAGCAGCTTCGCTATGGCTGAAGCTTTCTTT.

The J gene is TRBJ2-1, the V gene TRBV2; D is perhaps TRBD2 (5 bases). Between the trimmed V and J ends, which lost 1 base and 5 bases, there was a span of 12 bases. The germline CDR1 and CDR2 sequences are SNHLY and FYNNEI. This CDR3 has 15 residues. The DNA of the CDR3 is TGTGCCAGCAGTGAAGGGCGGGCCATTAACAATGAGCAGTTCTTC. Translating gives CASSEGRAINNEQFF.

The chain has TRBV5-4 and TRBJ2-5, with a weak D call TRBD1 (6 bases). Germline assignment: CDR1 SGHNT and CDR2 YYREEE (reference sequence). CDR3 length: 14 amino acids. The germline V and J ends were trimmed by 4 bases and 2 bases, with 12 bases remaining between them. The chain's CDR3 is CASSPGATQETQYF. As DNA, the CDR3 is TGTGCCAGCAGCCCAGGGGCTACACAAGAGACCCAGTACTTC.

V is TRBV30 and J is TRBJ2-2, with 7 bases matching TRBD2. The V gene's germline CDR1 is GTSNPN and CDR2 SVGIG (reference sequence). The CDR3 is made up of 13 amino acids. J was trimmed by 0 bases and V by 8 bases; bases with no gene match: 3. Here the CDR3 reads CARLAANTGELFF. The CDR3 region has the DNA TGTGCCAGGCTAGCGGCGAACACCGGGGAGCTGTTTTTT.

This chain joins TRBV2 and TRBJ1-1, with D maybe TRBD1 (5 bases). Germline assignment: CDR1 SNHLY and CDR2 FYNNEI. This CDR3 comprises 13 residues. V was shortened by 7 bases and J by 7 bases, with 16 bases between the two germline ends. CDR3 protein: CASNLIGTYEAFF. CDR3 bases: TGTGCCAGCAATCTTATCGGGACTTATGAAGCTTTCTTT.

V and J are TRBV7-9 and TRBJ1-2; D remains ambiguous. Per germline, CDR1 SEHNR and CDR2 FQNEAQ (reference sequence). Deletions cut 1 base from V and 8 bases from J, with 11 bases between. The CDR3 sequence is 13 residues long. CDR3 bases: TGTGCCAGCAGCTTAGGGACGGGAAGCGGCTACACCTTC. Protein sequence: CASSLGTGSGYTF.

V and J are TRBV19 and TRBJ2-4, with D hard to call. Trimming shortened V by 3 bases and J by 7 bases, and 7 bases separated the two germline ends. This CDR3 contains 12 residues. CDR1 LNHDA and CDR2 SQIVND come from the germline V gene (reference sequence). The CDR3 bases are TGTGCCAGTAGTATTTTCCCTAACATTCAGTACTTC. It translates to CASSIFPNIQYF.

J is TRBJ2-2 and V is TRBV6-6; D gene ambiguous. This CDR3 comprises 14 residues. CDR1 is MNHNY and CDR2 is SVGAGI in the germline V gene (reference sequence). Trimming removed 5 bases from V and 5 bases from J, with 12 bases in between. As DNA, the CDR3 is TGTGCCAGCAGTATCCTAGGTGCAACCGGGGAGCTGTTTTTT. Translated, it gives CASSILGATGELFF.

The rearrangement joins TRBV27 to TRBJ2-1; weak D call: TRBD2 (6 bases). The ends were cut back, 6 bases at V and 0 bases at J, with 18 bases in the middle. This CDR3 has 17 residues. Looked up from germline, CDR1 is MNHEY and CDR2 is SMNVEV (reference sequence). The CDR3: CASSPSGDPSSYNEQFF. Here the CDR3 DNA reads TGTGCCAGCAGCCCGTCGGGAGATCCTAGCTCCTACAATGAGCAGTTCTTC.

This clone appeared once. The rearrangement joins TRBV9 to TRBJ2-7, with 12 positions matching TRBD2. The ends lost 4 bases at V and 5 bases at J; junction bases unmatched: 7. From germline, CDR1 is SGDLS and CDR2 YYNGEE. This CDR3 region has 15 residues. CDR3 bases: TGTGCCAGCAGCCCCCGACTAGCGGGAGTGCACGAGCAGTACTTC. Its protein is CASSPRLAGVHEQYF. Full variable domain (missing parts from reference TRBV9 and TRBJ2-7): DSGVTQTPKHLITATGQRVTLRCSPRSGDLSVYWYQQSLDQGLQFLIQYYNGEERAKGNILERFSAQQFPDLHSELNLSSLELGDSALYFCASSPRLAGVHEQYFGPGTRLTVT.

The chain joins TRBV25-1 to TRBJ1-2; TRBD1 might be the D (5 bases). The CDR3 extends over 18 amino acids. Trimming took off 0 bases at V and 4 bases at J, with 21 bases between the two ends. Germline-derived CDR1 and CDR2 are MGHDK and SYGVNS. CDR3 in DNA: TGTGCCAGCAGTGAATATTTTAAAGGGGCAGGGAATGGCTATGGCTACACCTTC. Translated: CASSEYFKGAGNGYGYTF.

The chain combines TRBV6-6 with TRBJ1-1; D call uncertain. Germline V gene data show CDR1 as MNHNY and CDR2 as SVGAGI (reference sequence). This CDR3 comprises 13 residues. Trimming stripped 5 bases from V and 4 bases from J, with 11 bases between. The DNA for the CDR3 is TGTGCCAGCAGTCTAGGAGTGAGCACTGAAGCTTTCTTT. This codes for CASSLGVSTEAFF.

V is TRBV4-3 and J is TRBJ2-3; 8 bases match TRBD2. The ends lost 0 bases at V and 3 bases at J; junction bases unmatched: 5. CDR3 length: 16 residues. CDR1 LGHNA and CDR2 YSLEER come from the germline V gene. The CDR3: CASSQDLGGATDTQYF. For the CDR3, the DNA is TGCGCCAGCAGCCAAGATCTCGGGGGGGCTACAGATACGCAGTATTTT.

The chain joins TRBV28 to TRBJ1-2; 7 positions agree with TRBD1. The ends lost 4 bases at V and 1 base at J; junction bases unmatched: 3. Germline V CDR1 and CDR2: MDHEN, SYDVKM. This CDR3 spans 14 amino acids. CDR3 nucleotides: TGTGCCAGCAGTTGGGACAGTTTTAACTATGGCTACACCTTC. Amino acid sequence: CASSWDSFNYGYTF.

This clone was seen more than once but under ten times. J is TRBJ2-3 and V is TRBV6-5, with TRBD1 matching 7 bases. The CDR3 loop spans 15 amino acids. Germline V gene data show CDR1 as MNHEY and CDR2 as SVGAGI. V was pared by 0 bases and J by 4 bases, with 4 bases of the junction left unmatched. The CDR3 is CASSYSTGAADTQYF. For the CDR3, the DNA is TGTGCCAGCAGTTACTCCACAGGGGCGGCAGATACGCAGTATTTT.